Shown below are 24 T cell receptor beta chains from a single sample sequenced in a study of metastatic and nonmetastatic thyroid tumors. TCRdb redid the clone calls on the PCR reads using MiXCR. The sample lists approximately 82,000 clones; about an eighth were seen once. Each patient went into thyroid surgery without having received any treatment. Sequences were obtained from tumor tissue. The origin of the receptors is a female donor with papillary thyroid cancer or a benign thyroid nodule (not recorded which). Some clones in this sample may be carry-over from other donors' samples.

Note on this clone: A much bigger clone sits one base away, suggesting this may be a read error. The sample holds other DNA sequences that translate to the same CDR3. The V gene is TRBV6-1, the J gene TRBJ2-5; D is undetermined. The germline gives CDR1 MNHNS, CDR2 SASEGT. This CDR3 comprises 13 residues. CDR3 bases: TGTGCTAGCAGTGAAGGGAAGTCGGGGACCCAGTACTTC. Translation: CASSEGKSGTQYF.

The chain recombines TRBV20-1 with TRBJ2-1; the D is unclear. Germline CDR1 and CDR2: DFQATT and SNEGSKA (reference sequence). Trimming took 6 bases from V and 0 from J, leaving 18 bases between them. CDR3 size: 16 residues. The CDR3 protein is CSAAQLSASSYNEQFF. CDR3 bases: TGCAGTGCCGCCCAGTTAAGCGCCAGCTCCTACAATGAGCAGTTCTTC.

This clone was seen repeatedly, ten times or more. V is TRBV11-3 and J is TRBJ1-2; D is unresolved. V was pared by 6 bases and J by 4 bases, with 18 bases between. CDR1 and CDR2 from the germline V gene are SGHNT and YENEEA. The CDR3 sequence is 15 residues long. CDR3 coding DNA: TGTGCCAGCAGTCAGGCCGATTGGTTGGGCTATGGCTACACCTTC. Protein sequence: CASSQADWLGYGYTF.

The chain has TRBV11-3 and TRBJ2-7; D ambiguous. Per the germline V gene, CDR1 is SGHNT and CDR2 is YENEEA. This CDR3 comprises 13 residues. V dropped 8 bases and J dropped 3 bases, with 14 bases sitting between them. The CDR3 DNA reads TGTGCCAGCGGTTCTGGCTTAAGCTACGAGCAGTACTTC. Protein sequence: CASGSGLSYEQYF.

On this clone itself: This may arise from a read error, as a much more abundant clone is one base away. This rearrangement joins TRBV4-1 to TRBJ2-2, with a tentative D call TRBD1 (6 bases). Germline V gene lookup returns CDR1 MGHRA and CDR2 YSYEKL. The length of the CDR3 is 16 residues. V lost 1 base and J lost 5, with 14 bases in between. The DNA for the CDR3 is TGCGCCAGCAGCCAAGCCGGGACACTGAAAACCGGGGAGCTGTTTTTT. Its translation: CASSQAGTLKTGELFF.

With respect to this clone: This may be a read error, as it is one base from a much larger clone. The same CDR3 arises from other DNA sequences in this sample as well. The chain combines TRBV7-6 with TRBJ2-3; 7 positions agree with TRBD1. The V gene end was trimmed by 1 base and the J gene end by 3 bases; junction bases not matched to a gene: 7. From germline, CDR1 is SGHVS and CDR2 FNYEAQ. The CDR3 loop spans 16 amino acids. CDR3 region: CASSLGAAGGTDTQYF. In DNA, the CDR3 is TGTGCCAGCAGCTTAGGGGCCGCAGGGGGAACAGATACGCAGTATTTT.

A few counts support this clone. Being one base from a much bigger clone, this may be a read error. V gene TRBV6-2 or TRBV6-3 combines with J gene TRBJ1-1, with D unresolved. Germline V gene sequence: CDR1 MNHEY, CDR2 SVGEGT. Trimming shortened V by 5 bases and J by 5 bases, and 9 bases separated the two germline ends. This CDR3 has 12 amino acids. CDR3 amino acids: CASSLLFTEAFF. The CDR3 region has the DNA TGTGCCAGCAGTCTGCTCTTTACTGAAGCTTTCTTT.

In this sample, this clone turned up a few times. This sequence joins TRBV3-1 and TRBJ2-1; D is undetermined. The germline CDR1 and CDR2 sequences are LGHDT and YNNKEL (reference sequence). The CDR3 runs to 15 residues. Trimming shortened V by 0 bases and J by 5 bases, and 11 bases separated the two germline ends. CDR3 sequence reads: CASSQELGSHNEQFF. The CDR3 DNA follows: TGTGCCAGCAGCCAAGAGTTGGGCAGCCACAATGAGCAGTTCTTC.

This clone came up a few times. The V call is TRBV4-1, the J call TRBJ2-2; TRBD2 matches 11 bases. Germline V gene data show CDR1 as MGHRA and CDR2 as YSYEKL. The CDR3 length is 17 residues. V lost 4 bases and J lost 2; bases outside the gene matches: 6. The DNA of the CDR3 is TGCGCCAGCAGCCGTCGACTAGCGGGGATAAACACCGGGGAGCTGTTTTTT. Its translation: CASSRRLAGINTGELFF.

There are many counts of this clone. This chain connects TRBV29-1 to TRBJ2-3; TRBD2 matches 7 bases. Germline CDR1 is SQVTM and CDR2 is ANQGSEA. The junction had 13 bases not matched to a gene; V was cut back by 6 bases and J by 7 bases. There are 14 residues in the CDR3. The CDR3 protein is CSVVLASVLNTQYF. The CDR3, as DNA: TGCAGCGTAGTACTAGCGAGTGTCCTTAATACGCAGTATTTT.

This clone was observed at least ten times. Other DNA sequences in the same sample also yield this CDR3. The CDR3 reads CASSSGLAGGGETQYF. The CDR3 region has the DNA TGTGCCAGCAGCTCGGGACTAGCGGGAGGTGGGGAGACCCAGTACTTC. The rearrangement uses TRBV5-6 and TRBJ2-5; 15 bases are shared with TRBD2. V shed 3 bases, J shed 5 bases, and the junction held 5 bases outside the gene matches. Germline V lookup: CDR1 SGHDT, CDR2 YYEEEE. CDR3 length: 16 residues.

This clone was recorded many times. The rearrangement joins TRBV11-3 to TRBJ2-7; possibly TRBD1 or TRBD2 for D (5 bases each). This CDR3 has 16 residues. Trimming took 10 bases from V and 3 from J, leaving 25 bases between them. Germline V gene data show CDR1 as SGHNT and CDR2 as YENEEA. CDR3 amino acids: CATWWQGPRSVYEQYF. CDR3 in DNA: TGTGCCACCTGGTGGCAGGGACCTCGAAGTGTCTACGAGCAGTACTTC.

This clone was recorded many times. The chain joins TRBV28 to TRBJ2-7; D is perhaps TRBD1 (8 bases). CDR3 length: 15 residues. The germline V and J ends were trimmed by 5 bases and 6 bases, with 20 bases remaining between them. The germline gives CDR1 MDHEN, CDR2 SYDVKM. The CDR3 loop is CASSRSWTGRGEQYF. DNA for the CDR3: TGTGCCAGCAGTAGGTCTTGGACAGGGAGGGGCGAGCAGTACTTC.

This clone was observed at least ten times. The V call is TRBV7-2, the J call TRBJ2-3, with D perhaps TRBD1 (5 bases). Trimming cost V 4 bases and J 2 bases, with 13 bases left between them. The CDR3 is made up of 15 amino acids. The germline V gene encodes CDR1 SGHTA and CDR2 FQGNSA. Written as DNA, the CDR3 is TGTGCCAGCAGCTCCCTAGGGGTAGACACAGATACGCAGTATTTT. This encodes CASSSLGVDTDTQYF.

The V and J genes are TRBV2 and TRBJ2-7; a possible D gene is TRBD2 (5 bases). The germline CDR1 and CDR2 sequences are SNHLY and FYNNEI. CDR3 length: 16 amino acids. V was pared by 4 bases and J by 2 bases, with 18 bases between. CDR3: CASSAVPAEGPYEQYF. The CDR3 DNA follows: TGTGCCAGCAGTGCCGTCCCAGCGGAAGGGCCCTACGAGCAGTACTTC.

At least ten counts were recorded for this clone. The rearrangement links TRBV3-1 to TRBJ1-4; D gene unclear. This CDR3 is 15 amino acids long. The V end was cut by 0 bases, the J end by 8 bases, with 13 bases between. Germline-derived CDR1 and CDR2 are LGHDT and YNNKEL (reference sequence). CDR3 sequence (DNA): TGTGCCAGCAGCCAAGAGTGGGGAAGGAAAGAAAAACTGTTTTTT. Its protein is CASSQEWGRKEKLFF.

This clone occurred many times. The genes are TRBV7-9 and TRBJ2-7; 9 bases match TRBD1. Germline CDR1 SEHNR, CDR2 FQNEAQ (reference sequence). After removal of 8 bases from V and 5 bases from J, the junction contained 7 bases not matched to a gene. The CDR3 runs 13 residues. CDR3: CASLSGTGNEQYF. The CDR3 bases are TGTGCCAGCCTCTCAGGGACAGGGAACGAGCAGTACTTC.

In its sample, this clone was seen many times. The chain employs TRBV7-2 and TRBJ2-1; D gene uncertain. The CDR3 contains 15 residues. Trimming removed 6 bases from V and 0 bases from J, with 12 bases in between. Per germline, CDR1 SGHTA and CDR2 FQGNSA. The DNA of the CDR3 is TGTGCCAGCAGTTTACTAAGCTTCTCCTACAATGAGCAGTTCTTC. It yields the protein CASSLLSFSYNEQFF.

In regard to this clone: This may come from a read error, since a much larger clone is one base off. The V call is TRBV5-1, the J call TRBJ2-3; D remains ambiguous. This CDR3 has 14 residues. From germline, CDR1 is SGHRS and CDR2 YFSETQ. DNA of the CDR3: TGCGCCAGCTGCTTGAGGCAGGGCACAGATACGCAGTATTTT. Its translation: CASCLRQGTDTQYF. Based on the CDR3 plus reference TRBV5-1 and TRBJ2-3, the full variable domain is KAGVTQTPRYLIKTRGQQVTLSCSPISGHRSVSWYQQTPGQGLQFLFEYFSETQRNKGNFPGRFSGRQFSNSRSEMNVSTLELGDSALYLCASCLRQGTDTQYFGPGTRLTVL.

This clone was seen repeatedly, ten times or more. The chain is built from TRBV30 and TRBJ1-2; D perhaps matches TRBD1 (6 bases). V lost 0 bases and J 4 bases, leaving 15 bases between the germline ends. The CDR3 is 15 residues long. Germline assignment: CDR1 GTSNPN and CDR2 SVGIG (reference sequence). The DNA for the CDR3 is TGTGCCTGGAGTGTACCGGACAGCTTTCTCTATGGCTACACCTTC. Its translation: CAWSVPDSFLYGYTF.

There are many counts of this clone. CDR3 nucleotides: TGTGCCAGCAGCATTGAAGAGACCCAGTACTTC. Translated: CASSIEETQYF. V is TRBV11-3 and J is TRBJ2-5; no reliable D call. V was shortened by 5 bases and J by 3 bases, with 4 bases between the two germline ends. Germline V gene data show CDR1 as SGHNT and CDR2 as YENEEA. This CDR3 region has 11 residues. Looking up the rest from reference TRBV11-3 and TRBJ2-5 gives the full variable domain: EAGVVQSPRYKIIEKKQPVAFWCNPISGHNTLYWYLQNLGQGPELLIRYENEEAVDDSQLPKDRFSAERLKGVDSTLKIQPAELGDSAVYLCASSIEETQYFGPGTRLLVL.

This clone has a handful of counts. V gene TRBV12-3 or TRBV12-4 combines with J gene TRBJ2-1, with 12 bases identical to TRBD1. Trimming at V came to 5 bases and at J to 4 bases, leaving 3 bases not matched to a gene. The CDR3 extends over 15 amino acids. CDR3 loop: CASSLGQGAYNEQFF. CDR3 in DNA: TGTGCCAGCAGTCTGGGACAGGGGGCTTACAATGAGCAGTTCTTC.

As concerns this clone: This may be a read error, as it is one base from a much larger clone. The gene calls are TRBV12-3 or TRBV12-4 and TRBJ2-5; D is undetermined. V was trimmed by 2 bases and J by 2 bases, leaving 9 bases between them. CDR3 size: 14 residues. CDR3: CASSLQTSQETQYF. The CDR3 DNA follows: TGTGCCAGCAGTTTACAAACGTCTCAAGAGACCCAGTACTTC.

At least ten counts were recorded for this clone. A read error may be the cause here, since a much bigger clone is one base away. CDR3 bases: TGCGCCAGCAGTTATAGGGCAGGCCAAAACTATGGCTACACCTTC. Its protein product is CASSYRAGQNYGYTF. The chain carries TRBV6-5 and TRBJ1-2; no clear D. Germline V CDR1 and CDR2: MNHEY, SVGAGI. This CDR3 is built from 15 residues.